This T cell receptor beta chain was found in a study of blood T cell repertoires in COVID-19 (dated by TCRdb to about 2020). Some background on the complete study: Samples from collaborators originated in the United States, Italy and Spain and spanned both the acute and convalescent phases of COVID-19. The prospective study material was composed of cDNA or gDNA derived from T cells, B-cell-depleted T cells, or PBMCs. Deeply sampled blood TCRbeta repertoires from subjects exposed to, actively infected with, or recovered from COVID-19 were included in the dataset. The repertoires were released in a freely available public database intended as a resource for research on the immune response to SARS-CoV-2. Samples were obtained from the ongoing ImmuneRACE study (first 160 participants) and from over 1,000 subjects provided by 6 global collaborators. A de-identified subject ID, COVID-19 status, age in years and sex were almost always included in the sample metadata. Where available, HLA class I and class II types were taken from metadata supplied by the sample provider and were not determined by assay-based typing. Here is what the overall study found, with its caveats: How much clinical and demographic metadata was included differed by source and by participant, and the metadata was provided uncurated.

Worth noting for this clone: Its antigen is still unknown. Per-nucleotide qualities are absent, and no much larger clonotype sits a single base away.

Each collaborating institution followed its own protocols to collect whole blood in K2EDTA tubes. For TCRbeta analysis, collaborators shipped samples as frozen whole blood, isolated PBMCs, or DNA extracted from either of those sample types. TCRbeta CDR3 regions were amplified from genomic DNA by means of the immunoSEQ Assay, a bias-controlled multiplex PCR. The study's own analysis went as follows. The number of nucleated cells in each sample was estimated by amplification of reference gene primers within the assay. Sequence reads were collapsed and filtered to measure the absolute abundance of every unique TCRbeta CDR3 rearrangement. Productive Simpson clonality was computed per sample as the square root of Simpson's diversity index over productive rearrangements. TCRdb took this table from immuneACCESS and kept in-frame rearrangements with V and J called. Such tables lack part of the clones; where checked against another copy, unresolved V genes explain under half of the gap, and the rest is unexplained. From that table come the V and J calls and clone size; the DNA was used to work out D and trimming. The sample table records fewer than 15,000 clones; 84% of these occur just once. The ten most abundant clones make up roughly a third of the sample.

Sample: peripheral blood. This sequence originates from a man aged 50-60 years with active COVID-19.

The DNA sequence follows: TGTGCCAGCAGTTTCGCAGGGTCGGACCAATTTCGAGAGACCCAGTACTTC. Translated, it reads CASSFAGSDQFRETQYF. The rearranged segments are TRBV28 and TRBJ2-5; TRBD1 is perhaps the D gene, given 5 matching bases. The CDR3 spans 17 residues, from the cysteine through the phenylalanine. The read is trimmed to its CDR3 DNA, 51 bases read in frame from base 1. According to the germline V gene, CDR1 reads MDHEN and CDR2 reads SYDVKM. V lost 3 bases and J lost 4 bases; the stretch between them is 21 bases long.